These 9 T cell receptor beta chains came from one sample sequenced in a study of blood T cell repertoires in COVID-19. Sequenced by immunoSEQ multiplex PCR; TCRdb stores in-frame clones only, minus some. The profile covers about 140,000 clones, with about 79% appearing a single time and around 9.6% taken by the ten largest. Sequencing input: peripheral blood. The receptor set was obtained from a man aged 60-69 years with active or convalescent COVID-19.

In this sample, this clone turned up a few times. The J gene is TRBJ1-2, the V gene TRBV2, with D possibly TRBD1 on 6 matching bases. In germline, CDR1 is SNHLY, CDR2 FYNNEI. The V end lost 0 bases, the J end lost 2 bases, and 10 bases lay between the germline ends. This CDR3 spans 15 amino acids. CDR3 sequence: CASSEAGQQNYGYTF. The CDR3 DNA follows: TGTGCCAGCAGTGAAGCAGGACAGCAGAACTATGGCTACACCTTC.

This sequence joins TRBV6-6 and TRBJ1-1; D gene unclear. The germline gives CDR1 MNHNY, CDR2 SVGAGI (reference sequence). The V end lost 8 bases, the J end lost 1 base, and 8 bases lay between the germline ends. The CDR3 contains 12 residues. For the CDR3, the DNA is TGTGCCAGCCATAGTCAGAACACTGAAGCTTTCTTT. Residues: CASHSQNTEAFF.

The chain recombines TRBV7-2 with TRBJ1-5; possibly TRBD1 for D (6 bases). V was pared by 4 bases and J by 1 base, with 14 bases between. Germline-derived CDR1 and CDR2 are SGHTA and FQGNSA. This CDR3 is 16 amino acids long. The CDR3 DNA reads as TGTGCCAGCAGCTCTCAGGGGCCTCTAAGCAATCAGCCCCAGCATTTT. Its translation: CASSSQGPLSNQPQHF.

The chain is built from TRBV11-2 and TRBJ2-5, with 8 bases matching TRBD1. The CDR3 totals 17 residues. Germline trimming cut 1 base from V and 5 bases from J; bases unmatched to any gene: 12. CDR1 is SGHAT and CDR2 is FQNNGV in the germline V gene. CDR3 amino acids: CASSLGYSGGATETQYF. The CDR3 DNA follows: TGTGCCAGCAGCTTAGGTTATTCAGGGGGCGCGACGGAGACCCAGTACTTC.

V and J are TRBV30 and TRBJ2-1, with D possibly being TRBD2 (7 bases). The CDR3 spans 15 residues. Trimming removed 3 bases from V and 6 bases from J, with 18 bases in between. CDR1 is GTSNPN and CDR2 is SVGIG in the germline V gene (reference sequence). The CDR3 nucleotides are TGTGCCTGGAGCTGGAGGGGGAGGGCCCTCAATGAGCAGTTCTTC. It translates to CAWSWRGRALNEQFF. Looking up the rest from reference TRBV30 and TRBJ2-1 gives the full variable domain: SQTIHQWPATLVQPVGSPLSLECTVEGTSNPNLYWYRQAAGRGLQLLFYSVGIGQISSEVPQNLSASRPQDRQFILSSKKLLLSDSGFYLCAWSWRGRALNEQFFGPGTRLTVL.

This clone is a singleton in its sample. This sequence joins TRBV6-2 or TRBV6-3 and TRBJ1-1, with D hard to call. V gave up 0 bases and J gave up 1 base, with 15 bases separating them. Per the germline V gene, CDR1 is MNHEY and CDR2 is SVGEGT. The CDR3 totals 17 residues. Written as DNA, the CDR3 is TGTGCCAGCAGTTACTCTAACCGACAAGGTTGGAACACTGAAGCTTTCTTT. Translation: CASSYSNRQGWNTEAFF.

The chain has TRBV3-1 (or the pseudogene TRBV3-2) and TRBJ1-1, with a weak D call TRBD1 (6 bases). Trimming removed 4 bases at V and 0 bases at J, with 9 bases between. Germline V gives CDR1 LGHDT, CDR2 YNNKEL (reference sequence). This CDR3 is 14 amino acids long. In nucleotides, the CDR3 is TGTGCCAGCAGCCTCACAGGGTTGAACACTGAAGCTTTCTTT. It is translated as CASSLTGLNTEAFF.

The rearrangement joins TRBV2 to TRBJ1-1; TRBD1 agrees at 7 bases. Germline V gene data show CDR1 as SNHLY and CDR2 as FYNNEI. V was clipped by 6 bases and J by 0 bases; unmatched bases: 4. CDR3 length: 14 amino acids. The CDR3 nucleotides are TGTGCCAGCAGGAAGGGACAGCTGAACACTGAAGCTTTCTTT. Protein sequence: CASRKGQLNTEAFF.

This sequence joins TRBV10-3 and TRBJ1-1, with 11 positions matching TRBD1. This CDR3 region has 16 residues. Germline V CDR1 and CDR2: ENHRY, SYGVKD. V dropped 2 bases and J dropped 3; count of bases not matched to a gene: 5. The CDR3 reads CAISEAPGQGDTEAFF. In DNA form, the CDR3 reads TGTGCCATCAGTGAGGCACCGGGACAGGGGGACACTGAAGCTTTCTTT.